This T cell receptor beta chain is drawn from a study of cytomegalovirus exposure and HLA in healthy donors. CDR1 is SGHKS and CDR2 is YYEKEE in the germline V gene (reference sequence). The length of the CDR3 is 15 residues. The V and J ends lost 4 bases and 9 bases, in that order; junction bases with no gene match: 12. The study ran its PCR with 60 Vbeta and 13 Jbeta primers. Method: immunoSEQ multiplex PCR; TCRdb's copy keeps in-frame clones and lacks some. The sample yields 200,000 or so clones, 84% seen once. When sampled, the donors appeared nominally healthy, though they likely had unrecorded immune exposures.

Input material: PBMCs. The sequence was obtained from a boy aged 10-17 years in good health and CMV-seronegative. The rearrangement links TRBV5-5 to TRBJ1-5; 8 bases line up with TRBD1. The CDR3 loop reads CASSPKGQAIWPQHF. CDR3 in DNA: TGTGCCAGCAGCCCAAAGGGACAGGCGATTTGGCCCCAGCATTTT.